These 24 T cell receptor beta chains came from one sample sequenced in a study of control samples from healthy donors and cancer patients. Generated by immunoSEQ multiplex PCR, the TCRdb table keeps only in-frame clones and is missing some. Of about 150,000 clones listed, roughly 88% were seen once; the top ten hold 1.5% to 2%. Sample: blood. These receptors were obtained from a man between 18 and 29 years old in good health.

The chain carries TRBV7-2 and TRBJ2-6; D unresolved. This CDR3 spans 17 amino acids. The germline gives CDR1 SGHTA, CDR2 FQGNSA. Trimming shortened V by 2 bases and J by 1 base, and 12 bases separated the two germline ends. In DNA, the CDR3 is TGTGCCAGCAGCTTATATGGTCGGTTGTCTGGGGCCAACGTCCTGACTTTC. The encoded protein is CASSLYGRLSGANVLTF.

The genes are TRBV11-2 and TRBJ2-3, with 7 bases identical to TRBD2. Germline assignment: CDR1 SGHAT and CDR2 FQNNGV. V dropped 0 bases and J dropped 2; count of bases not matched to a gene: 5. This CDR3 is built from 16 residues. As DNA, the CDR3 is TGTGCCAGCAGCTTAGAACTAGCGCTCCCCACAGATACGCAGTATTTT. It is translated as CASSLELALPTDTQYF.

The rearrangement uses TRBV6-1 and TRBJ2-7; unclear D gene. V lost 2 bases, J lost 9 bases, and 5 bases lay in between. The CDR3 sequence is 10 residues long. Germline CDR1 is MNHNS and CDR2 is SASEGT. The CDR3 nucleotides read TGTGCCAGCAGTGAATCGGTGCAGTACTTC. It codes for CASSESVQYF.

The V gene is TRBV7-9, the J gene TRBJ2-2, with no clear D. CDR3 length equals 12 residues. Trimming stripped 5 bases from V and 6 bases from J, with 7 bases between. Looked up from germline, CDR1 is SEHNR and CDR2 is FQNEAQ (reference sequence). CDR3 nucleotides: TGTGCCAGCAGCCCTGCCGCCGGGGAGCTGTTTTTT. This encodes CASSPAAGELFF.

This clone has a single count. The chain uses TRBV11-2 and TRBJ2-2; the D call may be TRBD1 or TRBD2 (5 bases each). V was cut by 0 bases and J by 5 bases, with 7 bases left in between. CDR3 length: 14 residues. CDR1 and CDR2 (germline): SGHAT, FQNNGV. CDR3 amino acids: CASSLEGVTGELFF. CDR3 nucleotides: TGTGCCAGCAGCTTAGAGGGGGTAACCGGGGAGCTGTTTTTT. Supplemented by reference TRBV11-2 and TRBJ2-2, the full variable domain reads EAGVAQSPRYKIIEKRQSVAFWCNPISGHATLYWYQQILGQGPKLLIQFQNNGVVDDSQLPKDRFSAERLKGVDSTLKIQPAKLEDSAVYLCASSLEGVTGELFFGEGSRLTVL.

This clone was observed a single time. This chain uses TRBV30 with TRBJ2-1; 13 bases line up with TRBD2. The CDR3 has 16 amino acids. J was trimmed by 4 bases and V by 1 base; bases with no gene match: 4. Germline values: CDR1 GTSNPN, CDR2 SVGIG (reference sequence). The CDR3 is CAWSEGTSGVYNEQFF. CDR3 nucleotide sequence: TGTGCCTGGAGTGAAGGGACTAGCGGGGTTTACAATGAGCAGTTCTTC.

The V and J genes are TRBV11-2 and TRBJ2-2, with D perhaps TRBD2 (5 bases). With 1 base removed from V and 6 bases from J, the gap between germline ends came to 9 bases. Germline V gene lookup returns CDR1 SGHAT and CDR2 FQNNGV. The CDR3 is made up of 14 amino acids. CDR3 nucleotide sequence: TGTGCCAGCAGCTTAGGTGGGCGGGCCGGGGAGCTGTTTTTT. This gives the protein CASSLGGRAGELFF.

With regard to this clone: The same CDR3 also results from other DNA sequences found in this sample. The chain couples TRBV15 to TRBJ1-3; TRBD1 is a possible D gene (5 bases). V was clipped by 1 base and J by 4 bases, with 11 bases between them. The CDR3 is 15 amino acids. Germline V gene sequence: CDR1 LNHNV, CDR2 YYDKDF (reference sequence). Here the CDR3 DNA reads TGTGCCACCAGCAGAGTTGGAGGGGTGGGAAACACCATATATTTT. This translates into CATSRVGGVGNTIYF.

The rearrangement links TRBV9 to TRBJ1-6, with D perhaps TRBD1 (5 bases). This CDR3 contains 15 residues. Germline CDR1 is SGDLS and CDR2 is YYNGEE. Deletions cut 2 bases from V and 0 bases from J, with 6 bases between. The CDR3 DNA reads TGTGCCAGCAGCGTCGACAGCTCCTATAATTCACCCCTCCACTTT. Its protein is CASSVDSSYNSPLHF.

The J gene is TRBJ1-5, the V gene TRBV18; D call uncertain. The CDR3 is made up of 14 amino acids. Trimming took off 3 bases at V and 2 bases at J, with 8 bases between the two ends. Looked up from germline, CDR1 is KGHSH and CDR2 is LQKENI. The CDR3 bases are TGTGCCAGCTCACCCGGGTGGGGCAATCAGCCCCAGCATTTT. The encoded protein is CASSPGWGNQPQHF.

Here the CDR3 reads CASSQRGQMNTEAFF. DNA of the CDR3: TGTGCCAGCAGCCAACGGGGACAGATGAACACTGAAGCTTTCTTT. The chain has TRBV3-1 (or the pseudogene TRBV3-2) and TRBJ1-1, with 7 bases lining up with TRBD1. The CDR3 is 15 amino acids. From germline, CDR1 is LGHDT and CDR2 YNNKEL (reference sequence). V trimming: 2 bases; J trimming: 0 bases; junction bases outside the gene matches: 3.

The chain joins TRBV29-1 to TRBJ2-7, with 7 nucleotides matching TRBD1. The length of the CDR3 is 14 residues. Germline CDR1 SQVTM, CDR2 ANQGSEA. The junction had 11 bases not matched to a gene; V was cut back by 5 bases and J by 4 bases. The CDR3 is CSVTGTALGYEQYF. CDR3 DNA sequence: TGCAGCGTTACTGGGACAGCTTTGGGGTACGAGCAGTACTTC.

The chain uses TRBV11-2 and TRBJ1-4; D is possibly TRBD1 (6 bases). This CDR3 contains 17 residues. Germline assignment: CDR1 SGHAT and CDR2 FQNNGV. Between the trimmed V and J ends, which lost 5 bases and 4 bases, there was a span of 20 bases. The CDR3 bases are TGTGCCAGCAGCCGACGAAGGGGGGGACTGGTTAATGAAAAACTGTTTTTT. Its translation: CASSRRRGGLVNEKLFF. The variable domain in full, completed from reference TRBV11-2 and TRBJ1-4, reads EAGVAQSPRYKIIEKRQSVAFWCNPISGHATLYWYQQILGQGPKLLIQFQNNGVVDDSQLPKDRFSAERLKGVDSTLKIQPAKLEDSAVYLCASSRRRGGLVNEKLFFGSGTQLSVL.

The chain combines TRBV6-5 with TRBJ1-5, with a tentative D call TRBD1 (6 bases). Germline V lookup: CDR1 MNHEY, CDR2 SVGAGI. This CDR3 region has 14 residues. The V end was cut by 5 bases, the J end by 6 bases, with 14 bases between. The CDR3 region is CASSLKGGGQPQHF. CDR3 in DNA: TGTGCCAGCAGTCTAAAGGGGGGGGGTCAGCCCCAGCATTTT.

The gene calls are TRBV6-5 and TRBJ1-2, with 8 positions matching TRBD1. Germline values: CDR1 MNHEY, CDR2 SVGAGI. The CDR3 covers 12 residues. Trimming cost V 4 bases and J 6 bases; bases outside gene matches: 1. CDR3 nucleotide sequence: TGTGCCAGCAGTTGGACAGGGAATGGCTACACCTTC. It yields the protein CASSWTGNGYTF.

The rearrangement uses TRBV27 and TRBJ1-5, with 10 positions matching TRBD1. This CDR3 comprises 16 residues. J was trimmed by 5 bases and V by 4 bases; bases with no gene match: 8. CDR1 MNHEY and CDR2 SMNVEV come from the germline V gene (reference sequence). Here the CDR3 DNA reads TGTGCCAGCAGTTACAGGGGACAGGGGAAGGATCAGCCCCAGCATTTT. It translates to CASSYRGQGKDQPQHF.

CDR3 sequence reads: CASSLEQGYGNTIYF. CDR3 in DNA: TGTGCCAGCAGCTTGGAACAGGGGTATGGAAACACCATATATTTT. J is TRBJ1-3 and V is TRBV11-2, with 7 bases identical to TRBD1. With 3 bases clipped from V and 3 bases from J, the junction kept 5 bases outside the gene matches. Germline V CDR1 and CDR2: SGHAT, FQNNGV. The CDR3 has 15 residues. Full variable domain (rest looked up from reference TRBV11-2 and TRBJ1-3): EAGVAQSPRYKIIEKRQSVAFWCNPISGHATLYWYQQILGQGPKLLIQFQNNGVVDDSQLPKDRFSAERLKGVDSTLKIQPAKLEDSAVYLCASSLEQGYGNTIYFGEGSWLTVV.

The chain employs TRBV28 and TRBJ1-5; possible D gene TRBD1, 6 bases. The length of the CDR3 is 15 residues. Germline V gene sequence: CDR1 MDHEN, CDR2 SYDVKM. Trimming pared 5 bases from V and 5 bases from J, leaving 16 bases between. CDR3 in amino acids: CASSTRTVTYQPQHF. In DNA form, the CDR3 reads TGTGCCAGCAGTACTCGGACAGTTACTTATCAGCCCCAGCATTTT.

This CDR3 is CASSPPGGLGNTEAFF. DNA for the CDR3: TGTGCCAGCTCACCGCCGGGGGGTCTTGGGAACACTGAAGCTTTCTTT. The V and J genes are TRBV18 and TRBJ1-1, with D possibly matching TRBD1 (5 bases). Germline V CDR1 and CDR2: KGHSH, LQKENI. CDR3 length equals 16 residues. The V end was cut by 3 bases, the J end by 1 base, with 15 bases between.

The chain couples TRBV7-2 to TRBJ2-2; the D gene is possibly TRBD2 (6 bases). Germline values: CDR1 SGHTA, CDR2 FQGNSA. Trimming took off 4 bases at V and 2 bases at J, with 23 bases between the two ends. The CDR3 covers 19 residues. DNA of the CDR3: TGTGCCAGCAGCTCGGGGGTAGGAACAGGCCGACTAAACACCGGGGAGCTGTTTTTT. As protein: CASSSGVGTGRLNTGELFF.

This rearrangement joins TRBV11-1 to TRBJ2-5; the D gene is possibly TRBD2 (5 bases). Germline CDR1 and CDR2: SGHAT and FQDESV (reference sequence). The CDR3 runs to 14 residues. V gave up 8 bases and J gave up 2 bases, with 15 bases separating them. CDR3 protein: CASSRGLLQETQYF. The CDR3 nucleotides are TGTGCCAGCTCTCGCGGGCTGTTGCAAGAGACCCAGTACTTC.

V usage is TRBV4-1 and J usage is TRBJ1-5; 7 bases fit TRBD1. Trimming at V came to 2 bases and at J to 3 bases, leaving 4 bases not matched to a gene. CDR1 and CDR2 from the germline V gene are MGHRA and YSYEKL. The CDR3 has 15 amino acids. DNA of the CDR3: TGCGCCAGCAGCCAACTACAGGGGTCCAATCAGCCCCAGCATTTT. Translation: CASSQLQGSNQPQHF.

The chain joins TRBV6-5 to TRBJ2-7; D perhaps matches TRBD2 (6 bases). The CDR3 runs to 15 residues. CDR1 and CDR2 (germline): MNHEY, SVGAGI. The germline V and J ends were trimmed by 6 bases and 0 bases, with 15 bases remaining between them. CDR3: CASRGTAGSSYEQYF. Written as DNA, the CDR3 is TGTGCCAGCAGAGGGACGGCGGGGAGCTCCTACGAGCAGTACTTC.

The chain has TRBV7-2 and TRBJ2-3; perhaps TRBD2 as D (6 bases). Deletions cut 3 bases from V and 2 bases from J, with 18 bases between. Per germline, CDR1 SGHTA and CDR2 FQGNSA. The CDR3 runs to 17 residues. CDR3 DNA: TGTGCCAGCAGCTTGAGGAGAGCGGGCACAACCACAGATACGCAGTATTTT. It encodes CASSLRRAGTTTDTQYF.